The clone carrying this T cell receptor beta chain was found a few times. From germline, CDR1 is MDHEN and CDR2 SYDVKM. This CDR3 spans 12 amino acids. V lost 7 bases, J lost 4 bases, and 11 bases lay in between. These data come from a study of blood T cell repertoires in COVID-19. Study at large: Sites across the United States, Italy and Spain contributed samples from acute and convalescent COVID-19.

How the authors handled the data: How many nucleated cells were present was estimated from reference gene primer amplification. The data were produced by immunoSEQ multiplex PCR, yet TCRdb's version contains in-frame clones alone and is incomplete. The V and J calls and clone size were taken over from that table, and D and trimming were inferred from the DNA. The table has about 190,000 clones, 75% to 90% seen once. The V call is TRBV28, the J call TRBJ2-7, with D possibly TRBD2 on 5 matching bases. Specimen: peripheral blood. This TCR came from a woman aged 40 to 50 with acute or convalescent COVID-19. In nucleotides, the CDR3 is TGTGCCAGCAAGGACTCACTATACGAGCAGTACTTC. Translation gives CASKDSLYEQYF.